The table lists the clone carrying this T cell receptor beta chain with many counts. Its antigen is still unknown. Germline loops: CDR1 SGHTA, CDR2 FQGNSA. The CDR3 covers 14 residues. V was clipped by 3 bases and J by 0 bases, with 6 bases between them. From the reads, TCRdb called clonotypes with MiXCR, one entry per CDR3 protein. The sample carries some 700,000 distinct CDR3 sequences, roughly 30% recorded once. This specimen comes from a study of T cell repertoires in cytomegalovirus infection. At the level of the study: The authors used CMV epitopes that were HLA-C-restricted (recently identified) and HLA-B-restricted (well studied). Public TCR beta signatures marked donors with CMV infection and the matching HLA.

Whole-study results and caveats: The ex vivo response was dominated by HLA-C-restricted CMV-specific TCR beta clonotypes. Using cumulative public TCR beta family frequency, the authors identified those who carried CMV together with the relevant HLA.

The rearrangement uses TRBV7-2 and TRBJ1-3; no clear D. The clonotype was recovered from a human donor in good health (CMV status not recorded). Some clones in this sample may be carry-over from other donors' samples. Here the sequenced sample was cultured PBMCs, taken from culture after CMV antigen stimulation. CDR3 sequence (DNA): TGTGCCAGCAGCTTTATCAGCTCTGGAAACACCATATATTTT. This gives the protein CASSFISSGNTIYF.